This TCR beta chain originates from a study of blood T cells in healthy people across ages. Through a sample-barcoded 5' primer and a J-beta primer mix, a second PCR was run for about 6 to 11 cycles. Per sample, CDR3-containing paired-end reads numbered at least 2.5 million. TCRdb re-derived calls from the 5' RACE reads in MiXCR, one entry per CDR3 protein. The profile shows about 1 million distinct CDR3 sequences, 35% to 55% of them singletons. CDR3 length: 14 amino acids. Trimming removed 1 base from V and 2 bases from J, with 7 bases in between. Germline CDR1 is SGDLS and CDR2 is YYNGEE. About this clonotype: Antigen specificity is unknown.

Study-wide findings and caveats: Long-lived donors exceeded aged donors in naive CD4+ cells and diversity.

Sequenced sample: blood. The rearrangement links TRBV9 to TRBJ2-1; D remains ambiguous. The sequence was collected from a woman aged 60-75 years in good health. DNA of the CDR3: TGTGCCAGCAGCGTATTTGGGACCTACAATGAGCAGTTCTTC. This codes for CASSVFGTYNEQFF.